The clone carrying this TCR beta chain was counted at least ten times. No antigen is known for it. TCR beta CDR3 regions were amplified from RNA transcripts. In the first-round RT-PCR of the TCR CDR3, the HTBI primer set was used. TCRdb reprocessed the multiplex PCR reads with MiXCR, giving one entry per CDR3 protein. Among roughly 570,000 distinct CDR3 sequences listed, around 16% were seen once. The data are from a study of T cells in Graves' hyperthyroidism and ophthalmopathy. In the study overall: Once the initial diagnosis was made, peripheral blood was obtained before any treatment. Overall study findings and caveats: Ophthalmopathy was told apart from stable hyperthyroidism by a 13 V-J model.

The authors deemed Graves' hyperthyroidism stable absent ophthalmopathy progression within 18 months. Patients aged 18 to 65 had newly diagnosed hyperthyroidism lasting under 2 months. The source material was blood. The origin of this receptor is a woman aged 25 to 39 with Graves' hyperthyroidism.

The CDR3 loop is CAWTHPGTGGNTEAFF. CDR3 DNA: TGTGCCTGGACCCATCCTGGGACAGGGGGCAACACTGAAGCTTTCTTT. The rearrangement uses TRBV30 and TRBJ1-1; 12 bases match TRBD1. The CDR3 is 16 amino acids. Trimming cost V 4 bases and J 2 bases; bases outside gene matches: 8. CDR1 and CDR2 (germline): GTSNPN, SVGIG (reference sequence).